This T cell receptor (beta chain) was recovered during a study of blood T cell repertoires in COVID-19. At the level of the study: Researchers got acute and convalescent COVID-19 samples from the United States, Italy and Spain. The analysed material was cDNA or gDNA that came from T cells, B-cell-depleted T cells, or PBMCs.

Assay: immunoSEQ multiplex PCR; the TCRdb copy retains only in-frame clones and omits some. The table has some 400,000 clones, around 86% seen once; the top ten hold approximately 2.9%. The table lists this clone with a count of one. The receptor was isolated from a human donor in a cohort sampled during active COVID-19. Sequenced material: peripheral blood.

Written as DNA, the CDR3 is TGTGCCTGGAGTGCTGACAGGGTCGATCAGCCCCAGCATTTT. This codes for CAWSADRVDQPQHF. The chain has TRBV30 and TRBJ1-5; TRBD1 matches at 7 bases. Germline assignment: CDR1 GTSNPN and CDR2 SVGIG (reference sequence). The V and J ends lost 1 base and 5 bases, in that order; junction bases with no gene match: 5. The CDR3 is 14 residues long.